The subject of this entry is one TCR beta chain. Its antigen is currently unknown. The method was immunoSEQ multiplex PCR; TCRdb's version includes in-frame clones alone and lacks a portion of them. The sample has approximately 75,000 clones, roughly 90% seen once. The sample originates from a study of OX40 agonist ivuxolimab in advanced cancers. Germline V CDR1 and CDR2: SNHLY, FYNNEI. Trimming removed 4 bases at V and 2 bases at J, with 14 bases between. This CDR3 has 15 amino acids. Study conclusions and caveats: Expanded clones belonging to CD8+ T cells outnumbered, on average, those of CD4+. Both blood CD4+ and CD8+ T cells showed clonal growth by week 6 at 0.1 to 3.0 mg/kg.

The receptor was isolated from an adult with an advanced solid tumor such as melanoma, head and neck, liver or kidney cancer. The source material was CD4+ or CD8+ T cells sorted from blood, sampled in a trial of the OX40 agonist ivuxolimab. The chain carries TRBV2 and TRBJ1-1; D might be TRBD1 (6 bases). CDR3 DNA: TGTGCCAGCAGTGGTGTCGGGGGGGCAAACACTGAAGCTTTCTTT. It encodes CASSGVGGANTEAFF.